Listed here is a single T cell receptor (beta chain). The specificity of this receptor is unknown. No much larger clone exists at a distance of one base, and base qualities are not known. The sample belongs to a study of cytomegalovirus exposure and HLA in healthy donors (dated by TCRdb to the late 2010s). Notes on the research overall: According to a later analysis, the 110 or so validation repertoires were produced on the same platform as the roughly 600 repertoires of the first cohort. The study aimed to test whether cataloging public T cell receptors could reveal signatures of past pathogen exposure. In addition to the first cohort of roughly 670 subjects, a separate validation cohort of 120 different subjects was used. The study combined high-throughput TCR immunosequencing, statistical association of individual TCRs with disease status, and machine learning to predict cytomegalovirus infection status.

The donors were included in the validation cohort of roughly 130 subjects, a group kept apart from the roughly 670-subject first cohort. From a lookup of the germline V gene, CDR1 and CDR2 are SQVTM and ANQGSEA. From its cysteine to its phenylalanine, the CDR3 spans 15 amino acids. Only CDR3 DNA is held: 45 bases, read in frame from base 1. Trimming costs V 5 bases and J 2 bases, and their ends lie 19 bases apart. Libraries were made using the immunoSEQ multiplex PCR assay. In the paper's pipeline: A statistical classification framework was built to diagnose cytomegalovirus status from the catalog of TCR beta chain sequences. TCRdb provides this immuneACCESS table in a form limited to in-frame rearrangements. Some clones are lacking; in checked studies, under half of them reflect an unresolved V gene, and why the rest are absent is not known. Clonal size and the V and J genes are those of that table, whereas D and trimming came from the DNA. The sample table contains 330,000 or so clones; only one count was recorded for 75% to 90% of them. Approximately 0.84% of the sample is in the top ten clones.

Broader findings and caveats from the paper: In vitro tests confirmed that a few of the cytomegalovirus-associated TCR beta chains recognize cytomegalovirus antigens. A total of 164 TCR beta chains were listed by the study as associated with cytomegalovirus. Most TCR sequences were seen in very few donors, while some public TCRs were found in many individuals. Of the cluster scores, 90% to 95% were above 0 in a later analysis, which found that TCRs clustered in the first cohort also tended to co-occur in the 95 to 150 validation repertoires. A later analysis had no HLA typing for the validation cohort, so co-occurrence there was scored across all 130 or so repertoires. Cytomegalovirus status was reported to be diagnosed by the classifier with high specificity and sensitivity in both the original and validation cohorts. The authors suggested that the approach could potentially be extended to other disease states and immunological phenotypes.

The chain links TRBV29-1 with TRBJ2-7; TRBD1 is a weak D gene call, 9 bases matching. This receptor was identified in a woman younger than 30 in good health and CMV-seronegative. The sequenced sample was PBMCs. The CDR3 reads as follows: CSVTGGSAGAYEQYF. The nucleotides read TGCAGCGTTACAGGGGGCTCAGCGGGGGCCTACGAGCAGTACTTC.